A selection of T cell receptor beta chains follows, all from one sample in a study of T cell responses to AZD1222 COVID-19 vaccine. Clones were sequenced by immunoSEQ multiplex PCR, and TCRdb holds only the in-frame ones, with some missing. The data show 150,000 to 200,000 clones, approximately 92% seen once. The material was peripheral blood, obtained 28 days after the second dose of the MenACWY control vaccine. These receptors were collected from an adult who received the MenACWY meningococcal vaccine as a control. Both conserved end residues are part of each CDR3. Fields, in order: J gene, V gene, CDR3 protein.

J gene: TRBJ1-2; V gene: TRBV29-1; CDR3 protein: CSARAGLNYGYTF
J gene: TRBJ2-1; V gene: TRBV3-1/TRBV3-2; CDR3 protein: CASSQHQEQFF
J gene: TRBJ1-6; V gene: TRBV6-6; CDR3 protein: CASSHPPGQGVSPLHF
J gene: TRBJ2-1; V gene: TRBV10-3; CDR3 protein: CAIDGLAGTRGQFF
J gene: TRBJ1-1; V gene: TRBV2; CDR3 protein: CASRRTENTEAFF
J gene: TRBJ1-4; V gene: TRBV5-1; CDR3 protein: CASSFNRDRKEKLFF
J gene: TRBJ2-1; V gene: TRBV7-9; CDR3 protein: CASSQGLAGAEQFF
J gene: TRBJ2-1; V gene: TRBV20-1; CDR3 protein: CSASRGPGSNEQFF
J gene: TRBJ1-6; V gene: TRBV7-6; CDR3 protein: CASSPPGSGPPLHF
J gene: TRBJ2-1; V gene: TRBV27; CDR3 protein: CASSPWTTPRSNEQFF
J gene: TRBJ1-5; V gene: TRBV30; CDR3 protein: CAWSGDSENQPQHF
J gene: TRBJ1-6; V gene: TRBV18; CDR3 protein: CASSPEGVLNSPLHF
J gene: TRBJ2-7; V gene: TRBV28; CDR3 protein: CASSFPPWEQYF
J gene: TRBJ1-1; V gene: TRBV11-3; CDR3 protein: CASNPGDSRNTEAFF
J gene: TRBJ1-6; V gene: TRBV6-5; CDR3 protein: CASRTSSYNSPLHF
J gene: TRBJ2-7; V gene: TRBV6-5; CDR3 protein: CASSYSPAISYEQYF
J gene: TRBJ2-1; V gene: TRBV28; CDR3 protein: CATRRAGNEQFF
J gene: TRBJ2-3; V gene: TRBV4-3; CDR3 protein: CASSLSGKDTQYF
J gene: TRBJ1-6; V gene: TRBV30; CDR3 protein: CAWSPGPGGRSPLHF
J gene: TRBJ1-1; V gene: TRBV14; CDR3 protein: CASSQERRVGAFF
J gene: TRBJ2-5; V gene: TRBV11-3; CDR3 protein: CASSRRGGETQYF
J gene: TRBJ1-2; V gene: TRBV2; CDR3 protein: CASRQLYGYTF
J gene: TRBJ1-1; V gene: TRBV19; CDR3 protein: CASSGGRWTEAFF
J gene: TRBJ1-5; V gene: TRBV7-9; CDR3 protein: CASSLGYGANQPQHF
J gene: TRBJ2-7; V gene: TRBV29-1; CDR3 protein: CSVGASGPYEQYF
J gene: TRBJ2-7; V gene: TRBV14; CDR3 protein: CASSRYQGGEQYF
J gene: TRBJ2-7; V gene: TRBV28; CDR3 protein: CASSAHRGGNEQYF
J gene: TRBJ1-5; V gene: TRBV19; CDR3 protein: CASSPRQGRQPQHF
J gene: TRBJ2-7; V gene: TRBV6-5; CDR3 protein: CASSERAGLAYEQYF
J gene: TRBJ2-1; V gene: TRBV5-6; CDR3 protein: CASSLDRAGAYNEQFF
J gene: TRBJ1-1; V gene: TRBV7-8; CDR3 protein: CASSLPGNTEAFF
J gene: TRBJ2-7; V gene: TRBV19; CDR3 protein: CASSMSQTYEQYF
J gene: TRBJ2-5; V gene: TRBV5-1; CDR3 protein: CASSLARETQYF
J gene: TRBJ2-1; V gene: TRBV29-1; CDR3 protein: CSVEDEGRANEQFF
J gene: TRBJ1-2; V gene: TRBV5-1; CDR3 protein: CASSLEGADYGYTF
J gene: TRBJ1-2; V gene: TRBV6-1; CDR3 protein: CASSVAGNYGYTF
J gene: TRBJ1-5; V gene: TRBV12-5; CDR3 protein: CASGFEVRGQHF
J gene: TRBJ2-1; V gene: TRBV28; CDR3 protein: CASSLTREQFF
J gene: TRBJ1-1; V gene: TRBV2; CDR3 protein: CAIPKGGAEAFF
J gene: TRBJ1-5; V gene: TRBV19; CDR3 protein: CASSIRLYSNQPQHF